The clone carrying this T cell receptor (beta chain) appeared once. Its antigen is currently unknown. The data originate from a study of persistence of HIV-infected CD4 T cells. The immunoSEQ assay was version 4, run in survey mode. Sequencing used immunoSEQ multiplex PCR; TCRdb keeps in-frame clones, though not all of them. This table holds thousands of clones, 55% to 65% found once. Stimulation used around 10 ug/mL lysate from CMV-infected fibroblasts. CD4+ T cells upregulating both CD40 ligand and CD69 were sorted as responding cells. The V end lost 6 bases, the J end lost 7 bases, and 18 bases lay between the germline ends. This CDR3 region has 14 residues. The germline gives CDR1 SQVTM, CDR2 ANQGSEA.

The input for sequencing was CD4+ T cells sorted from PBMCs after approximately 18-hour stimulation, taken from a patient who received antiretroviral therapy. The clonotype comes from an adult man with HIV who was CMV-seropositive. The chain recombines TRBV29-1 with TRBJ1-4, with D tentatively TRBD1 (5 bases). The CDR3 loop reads CSVGGAGRSEKLFF. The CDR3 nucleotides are TGCAGCGTGGGTGGCGCAGGGAGGAGTGAAAAACTGTTTTTT.